These 6 T cell receptor beta chains were sequenced from one sample in a study of early T cells in non-severe SARS-CoV-2 infection. TCRdb redid the calling of the 5' RACE reads with MiXCR, one entry per CDR3 protein. The sample has 90,000 to 120,000 distinct CDR3 sequences, 11% seen once. Specimen: whole blood. The receptors derive from an adult who was a healthcare worker with PCR-confirmed SARS-CoV-2 infection or an uninfected control (not recorded which).

The sample holds many counts of this clonotype. DNA of the CDR3: TGCGCCAGCATCACAGGGGGCATGTACAATGAGCAGTTCTTC. Amino acids: CASITGGMYNEQFF. The chain links TRBV23-1 to TRBJ2-1; 9 positions agree with TRBD1. TRBV23-1 is an open reading frame whose function is uncertain. Trimming cost V 7 bases and J 4 bases; bases outside gene matches: 5. This CDR3 spans 14 amino acids.

The rearrangement links TRBV10-3 to TRBJ1-5; D is unresolved. The CDR3 has 13 amino acids. Germline V gives CDR1 ENHRY, CDR2 SYGVKD. The V and J ends lost 3 bases and 6 bases respectively, with 9 bases between them. Here the CDR3 reads CAISDAGSQPQHF. CDR3 bases: TGTGCCATCAGTGATGCCGGTAGTCAGCCCCAGCATTTT.

The chain uses TRBV20-1 and TRBJ2-1; 14 bases are a match to TRBD2. V dropped 3 bases and J dropped 10; count of bases not matched to a gene: 5. CDR3 length: 14 amino acids. Germline V gives CDR1 DFQATT, CDR2 SNEGSKA (reference sequence). The CDR3 DNA sequence: TGCAGTGCTAGTTGGACTAGCGGGAGGAGGGAGCAGTTCTTC. Translation gives CSASWTSGRREQFF.

Only a few counts were recorded for this clonotype. The chain links TRBV2 to TRBJ2-3, with D maybe TRBD1 (5 bases). The CDR3 covers 16 residues. Per the germline V gene, CDR1 is SNHLY and CDR2 is FYNNEI. V gave up 3 bases and J gave up 0 bases, with 13 bases separating them. CDR3 in amino acids: CASSDPRVTSTDTQYF. CDR3 bases: TGTGCCAGCAGTGACCCCAGGGTCACGAGCACAGATACGCAGTATTTT.

This clonotype occurred a few times. The chain uses TRBV20-1 and TRBJ1-1; D is unclear. The CDR3 length is 15 residues. Germline V gene sequence: CDR1 DFQATT, CDR2 SNEGSKA (reference sequence). V lost 6 bases, J lost 0 bases, and 17 bases lay in between. CDR3 sequence reads: CSAPIAKLMNTEAFF. CDR3 bases: TGCAGTGCCCCAATAGCGAAGCTCATGAACACTGAAGCTTTCTTT.

The table lists this clonotype with many counts. The chain uses TRBV20-1 and TRBJ2-1, with 8 bases matching TRBD2. The length of the CDR3 is 14 residues. From germline, CDR1 is DFQATT and CDR2 SNEGSKA (reference sequence). Trimming removed 2 bases from V and 7 bases from J; junction bases left unmatched: 7. The CDR3, as DNA: TGCAGTGCTAGATCAGCGGGAGAGGTGAATGAGCAGTTCTTC. This encodes CSARSAGEVNEQFF.